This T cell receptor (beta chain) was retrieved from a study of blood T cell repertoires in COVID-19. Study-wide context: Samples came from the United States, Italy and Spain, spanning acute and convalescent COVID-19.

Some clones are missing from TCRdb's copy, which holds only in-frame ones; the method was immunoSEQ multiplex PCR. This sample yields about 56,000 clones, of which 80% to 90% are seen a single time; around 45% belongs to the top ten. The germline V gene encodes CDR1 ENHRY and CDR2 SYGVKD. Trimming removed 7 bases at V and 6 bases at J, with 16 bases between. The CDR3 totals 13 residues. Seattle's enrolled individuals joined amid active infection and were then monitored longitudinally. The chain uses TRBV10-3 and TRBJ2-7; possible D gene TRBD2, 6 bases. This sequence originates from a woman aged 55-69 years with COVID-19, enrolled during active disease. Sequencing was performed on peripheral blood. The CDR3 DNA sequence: TGTGCCATCACGACGGGGGTTCTCTCCGAGCAGTACTTC. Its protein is CAITTGVLSEQYF.